The 8 T cell receptor beta chains listed next were all sequenced from one sample in a study of blood T cell repertoires in COVID-19. Sequenced by immunoSEQ multiplex PCR; TCRdb stores in-frame clones only, minus some. The table includes fewer than 100,000 clones, approximately 78% detected once. The sample comprised peripheral blood. These receptors were obtained from a human donor in a cohort sampled during active COVID-19.

This sequence joins TRBV3-1 (or the pseudogene TRBV3-2) and TRBJ1-1, with D perhaps TRBD1 (6 bases). The V and J ends lost 1 base and 5 bases respectively, with 11 bases between them. The CDR3 is 14 residues long. The germline gives CDR1 LGHDT, CDR2 YNNKEL (reference sequence). Here the CDR3 reads CASSQAGQGTEAFF. Written as DNA, the CDR3 is TGTGCCAGCAGCCAAGCGGGGCAGGGGACTGAAGCTTTCTTT.

The chain has TRBV7-6 and TRBJ1-2; D not resolved. The CDR3 is made up of 13 amino acids. V lost 4 bases and J 2 bases, leaving 8 bases between the germline ends. Germline V gene lookup returns CDR1 SGHVS and CDR2 FNYEAQ. The CDR3 loop is CASSSRRNYGYTF. The CDR3 bases are TGTGCCAGCAGCTCGCGCAGGAACTATGGCTACACCTTC. Filled out from reference TRBV7-6 and TRBJ1-2, the complete variable domain reads GAGVSQSPRYKVTKRGQDVALRCDPISGHVSLYWYRQALGQGPEFLTYFNYEAQQDKSGLPNDRFSAERPEGSISTLTIQRTEQRDSAMYRCASSSRRNYGYTFGSGTRLTVV.

A few counts support this clone. The chain combines TRBV3-1 (or the pseudogene TRBV3-2) with TRBJ2-3, with 8 bases identical to TRBD1. V shed 7 bases, J shed 5 bases, and the junction held 8 bases outside the gene matches. The CDR3 has 14 residues. CDR1 and CDR2 from the germline V gene are LGHDT and YNNKEL (reference sequence). CDR3 region: CASTTQGAVDTQYF. The CDR3 bases are TGTGCCAGCACCACCCAGGGGGCGGTAGATACGCAGTATTTT.

The rearrangement joins TRBV19 to TRBJ2-1, with D possibly TRBD1 on 6 matching bases. The CDR3 runs to 15 residues. Germline V gene sequence: CDR1 LNHDA, CDR2 SQIVND (reference sequence). V lost 4 bases and J 2 bases, leaving 12 bases between the germline ends. CDR3 loop: CASSTDRPTYNEQFF. CDR3 nucleotide sequence: TGTGCCAGTAGTACTGACAGGCCCACCTACAATGAGCAGTTCTTC.

This clone came up once. CDR3 sequence reads: CASSLDTVPNTEAFF. Here the CDR3 DNA reads TGTGCCAGCAGCTTAGATACAGTCCCGAACACTGAAGCTTTCTTT. The chain combines TRBV7-2 with TRBJ1-1; no clear D. CDR3 size: 15 residues. Germline V gene lookup returns CDR1 SGHTA and CDR2 FQGNSA. V was shortened by 1 base and J by 1 base, with 10 bases between the two germline ends. The full variable domain, with the rest looked up from reference TRBV7-2 and TRBJ1-1, is GAGVSQSPSNKVTEKGKDVELRCDPISGHTALYWYRQSLGQGLEFLIYFQGNSAPDKSGLPSDRFSAERTGGSVSTLTIQRTQQEDSAVYLCASSLDTVPNTEAFFGQGTRLTVV.

The chain uses TRBV5-4 and TRBJ2-5; 10 bases match TRBD2. V lost 3 bases and J lost 5; bases outside the gene matches: 1. This CDR3 spans 13 amino acids. In germline, CDR1 is SGHNT, CDR2 YYREEE (reference sequence). This CDR3 reads CASSSGLAETQYF. The CDR3 DNA reads TGTGCCAGCAGCTCGGGACTAGCGGAGACCCAGTACTTC.

This chain joins TRBV2 and TRBJ1-3; possible D gene TRBD1, 6 bases. This CDR3 spans 15 amino acids. In germline, CDR1 is SNHLY, CDR2 FYNNEI. Trimming cost V 5 bases and J 1 base, with 12 bases left between them. The CDR3 sequence: CASSRQGGSGNTIYF. Written as DNA, the CDR3 is TGTGCCAGCAGTCGCCAAGGGGGATCTGGAAACACCATATATTTT.

V is TRBV18 and J is TRBJ2-2; TRBD1 is a possible D gene (6 bases). Trimming removed 2 bases from V and 1 base from J, with 11 bases in between. CDR1 is KGHSH, CDR2 LQKENI, per germline. This CDR3 spans 16 amino acids. The CDR3 protein is CASSPWPGQNTGELFF. The CDR3 DNA reads as TGTGCCAGCTCACCATGGCCGGGACAGAACACCGGGGAGCTGTTTTTT.